A single sample gave rise to the 16 T cell receptor beta chains below, sequenced in a study of beta chain features in type 1 diabetes (dated by TCRdb to the late 2010s). The library was obtained by the immunoSEQ multiplex PCR assay. The entire isolated RNA was reverse transcribed using the High Capacity cDNA Reverse Transcription Kit, and thus expressed TCRB transcripts were sequenced. The table was pulled from immuneACCESS by TCRdb, which kept in-frame rearrangements only. Such tables lose some clones; where checked, under half of the loss comes from unresolved V genes, and the rest has no known cause. This sample gives 400,000 to 600,000 clones in total; roughly 30% of them show up just once. The ten largest clones represent about 0.065% of the sample. The sequencing input was naive CD4+ T cells from blood. Taken with the paper, the label for cell subset or site translates to: true naive CD4+ T cells. The source of these receptors is a man younger than 30 in good health.

The rearrangement uses TRBV10-3 and TRBJ1-5; possible D gene TRBD1, 6 bases. The CDR3 loop spans 16 amino acids. V was shortened by 3 bases and J by 0 bases, with 12 bases between the two germline ends. CDR1 ENHRY and CDR2 SYGVKD come from the germline V gene. The CDR3 DNA follows: TGTGCCATCAGTGAAGGACAGATTATTAGCAATCAGCCCCAGCATTTT. Amino acid sequence: CAISEGQIISNQPQHF.

This clone has just a few counts. The V gene is TRBV30, the J gene TRBJ1-1, with 8 bases that match TRBD1. There are 13 residues in the CDR3. Germline V gene sequence: CDR1 GTSNPN, CDR2 SVGIG (reference sequence). Losses at the gene ends were 3 bases for V and 3 bases for J; bases not matched to a gene: 3. CDR3: CAWRGQGDTEAFF. CDR3 nucleotide sequence: TGTGCCTGGAGAGGACAGGGAGACACTGAAGCTTTCTTT.

This clone turned up a few times. CDR3 sequence (DNA): TGTGCCATCAGTGGGACAGGAGGGAACACTGAAGCTTTCTTT. Translation gives CAISGTGGNTEAFF. The rearrangement links TRBV10-3 to TRBJ1-1; 7 nucleotides line up with TRBD1. The germline gives CDR1 ENHRY, CDR2 SYGVKD. This CDR3 contains 14 residues. The J segment lost 1 base and the V segment lost 4 bases, leaving 3 bases of the junction unmatched.

V gene TRBV29-1 combines with J gene TRBJ2-3; D may be TRBD1 (5 bases). Trimming removed 8 bases from V and 3 bases from J, with 12 bases in between. The V gene's germline CDR1 is SQVTM and CDR2 ANQGSEA. The CDR3 is 12 amino acids. The CDR3 region has the DNA TGCAGCTCCCGGACAATAACAGATACGCAGTATTTT. It codes for CSSRTITDTQYF.

The CDR3 loop reads CSVDDGFRGADTQYF. As DNA, the CDR3 is TGCAGCGTAGACGACGGGTTCCGAGGGGCAGATACGCAGTATTTT. The J gene is TRBJ2-3, the V gene TRBV29-1; D could derive from TRBD1 or TRBD2 (5 bases each). Trimming took off 6 bases at V and 4 bases at J, with 20 bases between the two ends. The CDR3 has 15 residues. CDR1 is SQVTM, CDR2 ANQGSEA, per germline.

A note on this clone: The identical CDR3 is also encoded by other nucleotide sequences in the sample. The gene calls are TRBV20-1 and TRBJ2-7; D uncertain. Germline V CDR1 and CDR2: DFQATT, SNEGSKA (reference sequence). V dropped 6 bases and J dropped 3 bases, with 6 bases sitting between them. This CDR3 is 10 amino acids long. CDR3 coding DNA: TGCAGTGCCCTAAACTACGAGCAGTACTTC. Its translation: CSALNYEQYF.

This clone was counted between two and nine times. The chain is built from TRBV30 and TRBJ2-5, with TRBD2 matching over 7 bases. Trimming cost V 1 base and J 5 bases; bases outside gene matches: 10. Germline CDR1 is GTSNPN and CDR2 is SVGIG (reference sequence). The CDR3 spans 15 residues. The CDR3 DNA sequence: TGTGCCTGGAGTGCCCTGGCGGGAGAAGGGGAGACCCAGTACTTC. It translates to CAWSALAGEGETQYF.

The chain links TRBV30 to TRBJ1-2; possible D gene TRBD1, 6 bases. Trimming left V 4 bases short and J 4 bases short, with 25 bases between. The CDR3 extends over 17 amino acids. Germline V CDR1 and CDR2: GTSNPN, SVGIG (reference sequence). The DNA for the CDR3 is TGTGCCTGGAACGTGCCAGTATCGGGCAGGGGCGGCTATGGCTACACCTTC. It encodes CAWNVPVSGRGGYGYTF.

The V and J genes are TRBV28 and TRBJ2-7, with TRBD1 matching 7 bases. CDR1 and CDR2 (germline): MDHEN, SYDVKM. The V gene end was trimmed by 9 bases and the J gene end by 2 bases; junction bases not matched to a gene: 16. This CDR3 has 16 residues. The chain's CDR3 is CARHRLRTGKTYEQYF. The CDR3 DNA reads TGTGCCAGGCATCGACTCCGGACAGGCAAGACCTACGAGCAGTACTTC.

This clone has more than one count but fewer than ten. V is TRBV4-2 and J is TRBJ2-1, with a weak D call TRBD2 (6 bases). Trimming shortened V by 1 base and J by 4 bases, and 8 bases separated the two germline ends. The CDR3 spans 14 residues. Germline lookup yields CDR1 LGHNA and CDR2 YNFKEQ. The CDR3 sequence is CASSQGGDYNEQFF. In DNA, the CDR3 is TGTGCCAGCAGCCAAGGCGGGGATTACAATGAGCAGTTCTTC.

The chain carries TRBV10-3 and TRBJ2-7, with D tentatively TRBD1 (6 bases). This CDR3 region has 14 residues. Germline V gene lookup returns CDR1 ENHRY and CDR2 SYGVKD. Trimming stripped 4 bases from V and 0 bases from J, with 10 bases between. CDR3 residues: CAISGQESSYEQYF. DNA of the CDR3: TGTGCCATCAGTGGACAGGAAAGCTCCTACGAGCAGTACTTC.

The rearrangement uses TRBV5-6 and TRBJ2-5; 7 bases map to TRBD1. This CDR3 has 14 residues. CDR1 is SGHDT and CDR2 is YYEEEE in the germline V gene. The junction had 6 bases not matched to a gene; V was cut back by 6 bases and J by 1 base. Written as DNA, the CDR3 is TGTGCCAGCATCCCCGGGACAGCCCAAGAGACCCAGTACTTC. Its protein product is CASIPGTAQETQYF.

This clone was observed a few times. The CDR3 end shows no conserved phenylalanine or tryptophan, and so a read error is likely. No DNA is shown, since the ends of the CDR3 on it are uncertain; the CDR3 is the one TCRdb lists. The chain has TRBV2 and TRBJ2-7; no DNA check was done on the table's D call, TRBD2. Inclusive of both ends, the CDR3 amounts to 14 amino acids. Germline assignment: CDR1 SNHLY and CDR2 FYNNEI. CDR3: CASSESTGTSGSRL.

J is TRBJ1-2 and V is TRBV2, with a possible D match to TRBD1 (6 bases). The V end was cut by 6 bases, the J end by 4 bases, with 12 bases between. Germline assignment: CDR1 SNHLY and CDR2 FYNNEI. The CDR3 contains 13 residues. The CDR3 is CASRPGAGYGYTF. The CDR3 DNA reads TGTGCCAGCAGACCGGGGGCTGGCTATGGCTACACCTTC.

This clone showed up just a few times. The J gene is TRBJ2-4, the V gene TRBV29-1, with D maybe TRBD1 (6 bases). The CDR3 length is 15 residues. Looked up from germline, CDR1 is SQVTM and CDR2 is ANQGSEA. Trimming removed 5 bases at V and 0 bases at J, with 14 bases between. The CDR3: CSVTGQNLAKNIQYF. The CDR3 DNA is TGCAGCGTTACTGGACAGAATCTAGCCAAAAACATTCAGTACTTC.

V and J are TRBV6-6 and TRBJ1-1, with TRBD1 as a possible D gene (6 bases). CDR1 and CDR2 from the germline V gene are MNHNY and SVGAGI (reference sequence). The germline V and J ends were trimmed by 0 bases and 3 bases, with 11 bases remaining between them. The CDR3 spans 15 residues. The CDR3 is CASSYSRDTHTEAFF. In DNA form, the CDR3 reads TGTGCCAGCAGTTACTCCCGGGACACTCACACTGAAGCTTTCTTT.